This TCR beta chain is drawn from a study of OX40 agonist ivuxolimab in advanced cancers. Study information: Dosing consisted of intravenous ivuxolimab at 0.01 to 10 mg/kg every 2 weeks. Patients enrolled in dose escalation were diagnosed with hepatocellular carcinoma, melanoma, renal cell or head and neck cancer.

The repertoire was sequenced with immunoSEQ multiplex PCR; TCRdb's copy has only in-frame clones and lacks some. The sample holds approximately 100,000 clones; roughly 91% are singletons and the top ten take around 1.6%. Study-wide results and caveats: Not determined was the antigen specificity of the expanded peripheral T cells.

Blood sampling was done at baseline, cycle 4 day 1, and cycle 7 day 1. Note on this clone: As yet, its antigen is unknown. The same CDR3 is also encoded by other DNA sequences in this sample.

Looked up from germline, CDR1 is MNHNS and CDR2 is SASEGT. The CDR3 consists of 11 residues. V dropped 5 bases and J dropped 3 bases, with 5 bases sitting between them. The sequenced sample was CD4+ or CD8+ T cells sorted from blood, obtained in a trial of the OX40 agonist ivuxolimab. The chain combines TRBV6-1 with TRBJ2-7; D uncertain. This TCR came from an adult with an advanced solid tumor such as melanoma, head and neck, liver or kidney cancer. CDR3 region: CASSTLYEQYF. In DNA, the CDR3 is TGTGCCAGCAGTACTCTCTACGAGCAGTACTTC.